Following are 27 T cell receptor beta chains from one sample sequenced in a study of siplizumab effects on memory and regulatory T cells. TCRdb's copy holds only in-frame clones and misses some; the assay was immunoSEQ multiplex PCR. The sample carries around 95,000 clones, 91% recorded once. The sequenced sample consisted of CD4+ T cells sorted from blood. The receptors were gathered from a human donor in good health.

This clone has only one observation. This sequence joins TRBV28 and TRBJ2-7; 9 bases map to TRBD1. The V segment lost 4 bases and the J segment 5 bases; nucleotides outside the gene matches: 6. The CDR3 is 14 residues long. Germline CDR1 and CDR2: MDHEN and SYDVKM. The CDR3: CASSSGTGPHEQYF. DNA for the CDR3: TGTGCCAGCAGTTCCGGGACAGGGCCCCACGAGCAGTACTTC.

The chain carries TRBV5-4 and TRBJ2-3; no clear D gene. Germline loops: CDR1 SGHNT, CDR2 YYREEE (reference sequence). The CDR3 consists of 13 residues. V was pared by 0 bases and J by 2 bases, with 4 bases between. CDR3 DNA sequence: TGTGCCAGCAGCTTGGTGGCCACAGATACGCAGTATTTT. It codes for CASSLVATDTQYF.

The V gene is TRBV5-4, the J gene TRBJ1-3; 10 bases agree with TRBD1. The V gene's germline CDR1 is SGHNT and CDR2 YYREEE (reference sequence). The CDR3 totals 16 residues. The V segment lost 4 bases and the J segment 3 bases; nucleotides outside the gene matches: 7. In nucleotides, the CDR3 is TGTGCCAGCAGCCCCAGACAGGGGGCGGGTGGAAACACCATATATTTT. It yields the protein CASSPRQGAGGNTIYF.

In this sample, this clone turned up a few times. The chain recombines TRBV28 with TRBJ2-3; 9 bases map to TRBD1. Germline V gene sequence: CDR1 MDHEN, CDR2 SYDVKM. The CDR3 contains 16 residues. Germline trimming cut 5 bases from V and 0 bases from J; bases unmatched to any gene: 6. The CDR3 DNA is TGTGCCAGCAGTAACGACAGGGGGGAAAGCACAGATACGCAGTATTTT. Translating it yields CASSNDRGESTDTQYF.

The rearrangement uses TRBV21-1 and TRBJ2-2. TRBV21-1 is flagged as a pseudogene. CDR3 length: 17 residues. As DNA, the CDR3 is TGTGCCAGCAGCAAGGAGGGACAAAGACCGAACACCGGGGAGCTGTTTTTT. As protein: CASSKEGQRPNTGELFF.

V usage is TRBV10-3 and J usage is TRBJ2-7, with TRBD2 identical over 15 bases. V trimming: 11 bases; J trimming: 4 bases; junction bases outside the gene matches: 3. CDR1 is ENHRY, CDR2 SYGVKD, per germline. The length of the CDR3 is 13 residues. CDR3 loop: CAVGLAGGYEQYF. CDR3 bases: TGTGCCGTGGGACTAGCGGGGGGTTACGAGCAGTACTTC.

This chain connects TRBV4-1 to TRBJ2-3, with a possible D match to TRBD2 (6 bases). Per the germline V gene, CDR1 is MGHRA and CDR2 is YSYEKL. V lost 0 bases, J lost 5 bases, and 15 bases lay in between. The CDR3 runs to 16 residues. CDR3 sequence (DNA): TGCGCCAGCAGCCAAGAGCGGGGCGGCTGGGGAGATACGCAGTATTTT. As protein: CASSQERGGWGDTQYF.

The rearrangement uses TRBV29-1 and TRBJ2-1; D might be TRBD2 (6 bases). Trimming cost V 5 bases and J 0 bases, with 17 bases left between them. CDR3 length equals 16 residues. Germline CDR1 SQVTM, CDR2 ANQGSEA. The CDR3 sequence is CSVQSRLGSSYNEQFF. DNA of the CDR3: TGCAGCGTTCAGTCCCGCCTCGGGAGCTCCTACAATGAGCAGTTCTTC.

V is TRBV7-9 and J is TRBJ2-1; 9 nucleotides agree with TRBD2. There are 15 residues in the CDR3. The germline V gene encodes CDR1 SEHNR and CDR2 FQNEAQ (reference sequence). V lost 6 bases to trimming and J lost 6 bases; unmatched junction nucleotides: 9. The CDR3 region has the DNA TGTGCCAGCAGATTAATAGCGGGGGCTACCAATGAGCAGTTCTTC. Its translation is CASRLIAGATNEQFF.

The chain uses TRBV25-1 and TRBJ2-5; 8 bases fit TRBD2. CDR1 is MGHDK, CDR2 SYGVNS, per germline. V lost 8 bases and J lost 4; bases outside the gene matches: 12. The length of the CDR3 is 15 residues. DNA for the CDR3: TGTGCCAGCGGAAAATCCGGGGGGGCTCTAGAGACCCAGTACTTC. This gives the protein CASGKSGGALETQYF.

The chain combines TRBV27 with TRBJ1-6, with TRBD1 matching 7 bases. CDR3 size: 17 residues. With 5 bases clipped from V and 2 bases from J, the junction kept 9 bases outside the gene matches. Germline CDR1 MNHEY, CDR2 SMNVEV (reference sequence). The CDR3 nucleotides read TGTGCCAGCAGTGTGTACTCAGGGGGTACCTATAATTCACCCCTCCACTTT. It yields the protein CASSVYSGGTYNSPLHF.

The chain employs TRBV20-1 and TRBJ2-1, with D perhaps given as TRBD1 or TRBD2 (5 bases each). The germline gives CDR1 DFQATT, CDR2 SNEGSKA (reference sequence). V lost 6 bases to trimming and J lost 11 bases, with 14 bases between them. This CDR3 comprises 11 residues. The CDR3 spells CSANRDPQQFF. The CDR3 DNA reads TGCAGTGCCAATCGGGACCCACAGCAGTTCTTC.

This rearrangement joins TRBV18 to TRBJ2-3; D may be TRBD1 (6 bases). The germline V and J ends were trimmed by 2 bases and 2 bases, with 11 bases remaining between them. Germline values: CDR1 KGHSH, CDR2 LQKENI. The CDR3 loop spans 15 amino acids. The DNA of the CDR3 is TGTGCCAGCTCACCAGGACAGTGGGTCACAGATACGCAGTATTTT. Translated: CASSPGQWVTDTQYF.

This clone is a singleton in its sample. CDR3 DNA sequence: TGTGCCAGCAGTTACTCCGCGGGTGTGGAGACCCAGTACTTC. This codes for CASSYSAGVETQYF. The chain couples TRBV6-5 to TRBJ2-5; D is possibly TRBD2 (5 bases). The length of the CDR3 is 14 residues. V was trimmed by 0 bases and J by 5 bases, leaving 10 bases between them. Germline CDR1 is MNHEY and CDR2 is SVGAGI.

The gene calls are TRBV2 and TRBJ2-4; TRBD1 agrees at 8 bases. Germline values: CDR1 SNHLY, CDR2 FYNNEI. Losses at the gene ends were 6 bases for V and 1 base for J; bases not matched to a gene: 8. There are 16 residues in the CDR3. The chain's CDR3 is CASRDRQGTAKNIQYF. The CDR3 bases are TGTGCCAGCAGGGATCGACAGGGGACGGCCAAAAACATTCAGTACTTC.

The chain employs TRBV7-3 and TRBJ2-1; 7 bases align to TRBD1. The CDR3 consists of 17 residues. Unmatched junction bases numbered 9, after V lost 4 bases and J lost 0 bases. CDR1 is SGHTA, CDR2 FQGTGA, per germline. CDR3 residues: CASSSENRGSSYNEQFF. The CDR3, as DNA: TGTGCCAGCAGCTCCGAAAACAGGGGTAGCTCCTACAATGAGCAGTTCTTC.

V and J are TRBV18 and TRBJ2-5, with D perhaps TRBD2 (5 bases). Per germline, CDR1 KGHSH and CDR2 LQKENI. The CDR3 spans 14 residues. The V end lost 3 bases, the J end lost 3 bases, and 11 bases lay between the germline ends. The CDR3, as DNA: TGTGCCAGCTCACCGGTTGGGAGCGAAGAGACCCAGTACTTC. Amino acids: CASSPVGSEETQYF.

The chain employs TRBV11-1 and TRBJ1-1, with a possible D match to TRBD1 (6 bases). With 1 base removed from V and 0 bases from J, the gap between germline ends came to 15 bases. The CDR3 is 17 residues long. Germline assignment: CDR1 SGHAT and CDR2 FQDESV (reference sequence). CDR3 nucleotide sequence: TGTGCCAGCAGCTTAGGAGACAGGCTCTTAATGAACACTGAAGCTTTCTTT. Amino acids: CASSLGDRLLMNTEAFF.

This chain joins TRBV7-2 and TRBJ2-7; D unclear. CDR1 is SGHTA, CDR2 FQGNSA, per germline. The V and J ends lost 4 bases and 3 bases respectively, with 19 bases between them. The length of the CDR3 is 16 residues. As DNA, the CDR3 is TGTGCCAGCAGCTCTGGGCCGGGTGGAACGAGCTACGAGCAGTACTTC. Amino acids: CASSSGPGGTSYEQYF.

The chain is built from TRBV7-5 and TRBJ2-7. TRBV7-5 represents a pseudogene. This CDR3 comprises 14 residues. Here the CDR3 DNA reads TGTGTCTCCCCAGGAACCGGGGGCCGGGACGAGCAGTACTTC. It yields the protein CVSPGTGGRDEQYF.

The chain has TRBV6-4 and TRBJ2-1, with D perhaps matching TRBD2 (7 bases). Germline values: CDR1 MRHNA, CDR2 SNTAGT. V lost 6 bases, J lost 7 bases, and 19 bases lay in between. The CDR3 contains 15 residues. CDR3 nucleotide sequence: TGTGCCAGCAGCTTACAGGGCGAGGGGGGGAATGAGCAGTTCTTC. It translates to CASSLQGEGGNEQFF.

The chain carries TRBV5-1 and TRBJ2-7; D ambiguous. The V end lost 6 bases, the J end lost 1 base, and 11 bases lay between the germline ends. Germline V gene lookup returns CDR1 SGHRS and CDR2 YFSETQ. The CDR3 consists of 13 residues. The chain's CDR3 is CASKSEQSYEQYF. CDR3 coding DNA: TGCGCCAGCAAGTCTGAACAGTCCTACGAGCAGTACTTC.

This chain joins TRBV6-5 and TRBJ2-1; no clear D gene. The V end lost 5 bases, the J end lost 7 bases, and 18 bases lay between the germline ends. Germline lookup yields CDR1 MNHEY and CDR2 SVGAGI. This CDR3 has 15 residues. The DNA of the CDR3 is TGTGCCAGCAGTGGATTAGGAACCTTTCGTAATGAGCAGTTCTTC. It is translated as CASSGLGTFRNEQFF.

This clone was recorded once. The chain joins TRBV28 to TRBJ1-5; 8 nucleotides agree with TRBD1. Losses at the gene ends were 7 bases for V and 4 bases for J; bases not matched to a gene: 0. The CDR3 consists of 12 residues. CDR1 and CDR2 from the germline V gene are MDHEN and SYDVKM. The CDR3 nucleotides are TGTGCCAGCAACAGGGGGAATCAGCCCCAGCATTTT. The encoded protein is CASNRGNQPQHF.

The chain carries TRBV4-1 and TRBJ2-3; a possible D gene is TRBD1 (5 bases). CDR1 is MGHRA and CDR2 is YSYEKL in the germline V gene. This CDR3 has 15 residues. With 1 base removed from V and 4 bases from J, the gap between germline ends came to 12 bases. CDR3 region: CASSQGGRVADTQYF. CDR3 bases: TGCGCCAGCAGCCAAGGTGGCAGGGTCGCAGATACGCAGTATTTT.

This sequence joins TRBV10-3 and TRBJ1-1; TRBD1 matches at 10 bases. The CDR3 consists of 17 residues. Unmatched junction bases numbered 11, after V lost 6 bases and J lost 1 base. CDR1 is ENHRY and CDR2 is SYGVKD in the germline V gene. CDR3: CAISAGTGARWNTEAFF. In DNA form, the CDR3 reads TGTGCCATCAGCGCCGGGACAGGGGCACGGTGGAACACTGAAGCTTTCTTT.

This clone was observed a few times. The chain is built from TRBV2 and TRBJ1-5; a possible D gene is TRBD1 (6 bases). The CDR3 has 15 amino acids. Germline CDR1 is SNHLY and CDR2 is FYNNEI. V was cut by 3 bases and J by 4 bases, with 13 bases left in between. The CDR3 bases are TGTGCCAGCAGTGATGATTGGGGGGCAAATCAGCCCCAGCATTTT. This gives the protein CASSDDWGANQPQHF.